The clone carrying this T cell receptor beta chain was recorded once. Its antigen is unidentified. Treatment defined: approximately nine-day PBMC culture with coronavirus spike peptide pools or control peptides (ViraFEST assay). Positive PCR dates covered March to December 2020, before US Alpha, Beta and Delta variants. Oncomine TCR Beta short-read sequencing was applied to DNA from cultured CD4+ T cells. Genomic DNA was isolated from cultured CD4+ T cells. TCRdb itself ran the PCR reads through MiXCR, one entry per CDR3 protein. The sample yields over 15,000 distinct CDR3 sequences, about three quarters seen once. CDR3 length: 14 residues. Trimming removed 5 bases from V and 2 bases from J; junction bases left unmatched: 5. The data originate from a study of vaccination and CD4 T cells after COVID-19.

The rearrangement joins TRBV12-3 or TRBV12-4 to TRBJ2-7; 8 positions match TRBD2. This sequence was found in a human donor who had recovered from COVID-19. The sequenced sample consisted of CD4+ T cells from blood, cultured in vitro. The CDR3 loop reads CASSVSGVPYEQYF. CDR3 bases: TGTGCCAGCAGTGTTAGCGGGGTCCCCTACGAGCAGTACTTC.